Listed here are 21 T cell receptor beta chains from one sample, sequenced in a study of CD8+CD57+ T cells in acquired aplastic anemia. TCR beta VDJ and CDR3 profiling used genomic DNA as template. One entry per CDR3 protein results from TCRdb running MiXCR on the reads. In the table there are about 160,000 distinct CDR3 sequences, 70% to 80% of which are singletons. It was patients with CD8+CD57+ cell expansion by flow cytometry who were chosen for sequencing. The material sequenced was sorted CD4+, CD8+, or CD8+CD57+ T cells (not recorded which) from PBMCs. Source of these receptors: a human donor with aplastic anemia.

The rearrangement uses TRBV7-2 and TRBJ1-6; D unclear. The CDR3 sequence is 15 residues long. Trimming pared 5 bases from V and 7 bases from J, leaving 15 bases between. Germline CDR1 SGHTA, CDR2 FQGNSA. In DNA form, the CDR3 reads TGTGCCAGCAGCCCCCGGACGGCTGGAAATTCACCCCTCCACTTT. Its translation: CASSPRTAGNSPLHF.

The genes are TRBV7-2 and TRBJ2-7; 10 nucleotides align to TRBD1. Germline CDR1 is SGHTA and CDR2 is FQGNSA. The V and J ends lost 6 bases and 5 bases, in that order; junction bases with no gene match: 16. The CDR3 totals 17 residues. This CDR3 reads CASSEEGFMDRGNEQYF. For the CDR3, the DNA is TGTGCCAGCAGTGAAGAAGGGTTCATGGACAGGGGGAACGAGCAGTACTTC.

A few counts support this clonotype. The chain combines TRBV29-1 with TRBJ1-3; D possibly corresponds to TRBD1 (5 bases). V dropped 4 bases and J dropped 0 bases, with 10 bases sitting between them. The CDR3 loop spans 14 amino acids. Per germline, CDR1 SQVTM and CDR2 ANQGSEA. The CDR3 nucleotides are TGCAGCGTTGGTTGGGGACTCTCTGGAAACACCATATATTTT. Protein sequence: CSVGWGLSGNTIYF.

The gene calls are TRBV14 and TRBJ1-1, with D maybe TRBD1 (5 bases). This CDR3 spans 14 amino acids. Germline V gene sequence: CDR1 SGHDN, CDR2 FVKESK. V was clipped by 3 bases and J by 6 bases, with 14 bases between them. This chain's CDR3 is CASSHLRVDAEAFF. The CDR3 DNA is TGTGCCAGCAGCCATCTCAGGGTTGACGCTGAAGCTTTCTTT.

This chain joins TRBV7-9 and TRBJ2-1; D ambiguous. Germline V gene lookup returns CDR1 SEHNR and CDR2 FQNEAQ (reference sequence). The CDR3 is made up of 14 amino acids. The V and J ends lost 7 bases and 4 bases respectively, with 14 bases between them. The CDR3 DNA sequence: TGTGCCAGCACACCAAGTTTAGCTTACAATGAGCAGTTCTTC. Translation: CASTPSLAYNEQFF. Supplemented by reference TRBV7-9 and TRBJ2-1, the full variable domain reads DTGVSQNPRHKITKRGQNVTFRCDPISEHNRLYWYRQTLGQGPEFLTYFQNEAQLEKSRLLSDRFSAERPKGSFSTLEIQRTEQGDSAMYLCASTPSLAYNEQFFGPGTRLTVL.

This rearrangement joins TRBV19 to TRBJ2-1; D is unresolved. V was trimmed by 8 bases and J by 4 bases, leaving 6 bases between them. CDR3 size: 11 residues. CDR1 and CDR2 (germline): LNHDA, SQIVND (reference sequence). This CDR3 reads CASRSYNEQFF. CDR3 nucleotide sequence: TGTGCCAGTCGGTCGTACAATGAGCAGTTCTTC.

The CDR3 sequence: CASSIQDGYQETQYF. In DNA, the CDR3 is TGTGCCAGCAGCATCCAAGACGGCTACCAAGAGACCCAGTACTTC. V usage is TRBV7-6 and J usage is TRBJ2-5; D is uncertain. Germline loops: CDR1 SGHVS, CDR2 FNYEAQ. V gave up 5 bases and J gave up 0 bases, with 13 bases separating them. This CDR3 comprises 15 residues.

The chain joins TRBV7-2 to TRBJ2-3; TRBD2 aligns across 7 bases. V shed 5 bases, J shed 1 base, and the junction held 6 bases outside the gene matches. Germline-derived CDR1 and CDR2 are SGHTA and FQGNSA. The CDR3 extends over 15 amino acids. CDR3 region: CASSSGTRGTDTQYF. In DNA form, the CDR3 reads TGTGCCAGCAGCAGCGGGACTCGGGGCACAGATACGCAGTATTTT.

CDR3 in amino acids: CASSLRPGESGANVLTF. CDR3 coding DNA: TGTGCCAGCAGCTTACGTCCAGGGGAATCTGGGGCCAACGTCCTGACTTTC. This chain joins TRBV7-8 and TRBJ2-6; D might be TRBD1 (6 bases). Germline loops: CDR1 SGHVS, CDR2 FQNEAQ. V lost 2 bases and J 1 base, leaving 12 bases between the germline ends. CDR3 length: 17 amino acids. Together with reference TRBV7-8 and TRBJ2-6, the CDR3 gives the full variable domain: GAGVSQSPRYKVAKRGQDVALRCDPISGHVSLFWYQQALGQGPEFLTYFQNEAQLDKSGLPSDRFFAERPEGSVSTLKIQRTQQEDSAVYLCASSLRPGESGANVLTFGAGSRLTVL.

The chain has TRBV19 and TRBJ1-1, with TRBD1 as a possible D gene (5 bases). From germline, CDR1 is LNHDA and CDR2 SQIVND (reference sequence). This CDR3 is 12 amino acids long. V was cut by 9 bases and J by 5 bases, with 13 bases left in between. The CDR3 bases are TGTGCCAGCGAAAGGGGTAAGACTGAAGCTTTCTTT. It yields the protein CASERGKTEAFF.

This clonotype has a handful of counts. The chain employs TRBV25-1 and TRBJ2-1, with D uncertain. V was trimmed by 3 bases and J by 5 bases, leaving 14 bases between them. CDR1 and CDR2 (germline): MGHDK, SYGVNS. This CDR3 comprises 15 residues. The DNA of the CDR3 is TGTGCCAGCAGTGAGCAGTCCCCGAGAAACAATGAGCAGTTCTTC. This sequence encodes CASSEQSPRNNEQFF.

The rearrangement joins TRBV28 to TRBJ1-1, with D possibly TRBD1 on 6 matching bases. Germline values: CDR1 MDHEN, CDR2 SYDVKM. V was trimmed by 7 bases and J by 0 bases, leaving 15 bases between them. The CDR3 length is 15 residues. The CDR3 DNA reads TGTGCCAGCACTCCCGGGGGGGCCTTGAACACTGAAGCTTTCTTT. Its protein is CASTPGGALNTEAFF.

The V call is TRBV7-9, the J call TRBJ2-3; TRBD2 is a possible D gene (5 bases). The CDR3 consists of 19 residues. With 2 bases removed from V and 0 bases from J, the gap between germline ends came to 21 bases. Germline V gene data show CDR1 as SEHNR and CDR2 as FQNEAQ (reference sequence). The CDR3 nucleotides are TGTGCCAGCAGCTTAAGTGCCTTGAGGGAGATCAAGAGCACAGATACGCAGTATTTT. Translated, it gives CASSLSALREIKSTDTQYF.

This chain uses TRBV5-1 with TRBJ2-2, with a weak D call TRBD2 (5 bases). The germline V and J ends were trimmed by 4 bases and 4 bases, with 11 bases remaining between them. Germline CDR1 is SGHRS and CDR2 is YFSETQ. The CDR3 length is 14 residues. The CDR3 spells CASSPIALTGELFF. In DNA, the CDR3 is TGCGCCAGCAGCCCGATAGCGCTCACCGGGGAGCTGTTTTTT.

V is TRBV20-1 and J is TRBJ1-6, with D unclear. This CDR3 has 14 residues. With 0 bases removed from V and 8 bases from J, the gap between germline ends came to 11 bases. Germline CDR1 reads DFQATT; CDR2 reads SNEGSKA (reference sequence). Here the CDR3 reads CSARDTDSDSPLHF. CDR3 DNA sequence: TGCAGTGCTAGAGATACGGATAGTGATTCACCCCTCCACTTT.

The J gene is TRBJ2-3, the V gene TRBV27; D tentatively reads TRBD1 or TRBD2 (5 bases each). With 1 base removed from V and 2 bases from J, the gap between germline ends came to 13 bases. This CDR3 has 16 residues. The germline gives CDR1 MNHEY, CDR2 SMNVEV (reference sequence). DNA of the CDR3: TGTGCCAGCAGTTTATTAGGCCAGGGACCCACAGATACGCAGTATTTT. The encoded protein is CASSLLGQGPTDTQYF.

The V call is TRBV6-1, the J call TRBJ1-6; weak D call: TRBD1 (5 bases). V dropped 10 bases and J dropped 10 bases, with 17 bases sitting between them. From germline, CDR1 is MNHNS and CDR2 SASEGT. The CDR3 loop spans 13 amino acids. CDR3 amino acids: CAISPGIGSPLHF. CDR3 coding DNA: TGTGCCATCAGCCCAGGGATTGGGTCACCCCTCCACTTT.

This clonotype was detected once. The rearrangement joins TRBV18 to TRBJ2-1; a weak D match, TRBD1 (6 bases). Between the trimmed V and J ends, which lost 5 bases and 10 bases, there was a span of 15 bases. The CDR3 has 13 amino acids. CDR1 is KGHSH, CDR2 LQKENI, per germline. CDR3 region: CASSANRVQEQFF. CDR3 bases: TGTGCCAGCTCAGCCAACAGGGTGCAAGAGCAGTTCTTC.

There are a few counts of this clonotype. V is TRBV15 and J is TRBJ1-2; D is unclear. The V and J ends lost 5 bases and 2 bases respectively, with 12 bases between them. The CDR3 is 14 amino acids. Germline CDR1 is LNHNV and CDR2 is YYDKDF (reference sequence). The CDR3 reads CATSPSQDNYGYTF. The CDR3 DNA follows: TGTGCCACCAGCCCCAGCCAGGACAACTATGGCTACACCTTC.

In this sample, this clonotype turned up a few times. The chain employs TRBV9 and TRBJ2-3; D gene unclear. The CDR3 length is 14 residues. The germline CDR1 and CDR2 sequences are SGDLS and YYNGEE. V was pared by 0 bases and J by 3 bases, with 8 bases between. CDR3 region: CASSVGGPTDTQYF. CDR3 nucleotides: TGTGCCAGCAGCGTAGGAGGACCGACAGATACGCAGTATTTT. The variable domain in full, completed from reference TRBV9 and TRBJ2-3, reads DSGVTQTPKHLITATGQRVTLRCSPRSGDLSVYWYQQSLDQGLQFLIQYYNGEERAKGNILERFSAQQFPDLHSELNLSSLELGDSALYFCASSVGGPTDTQYFGPGTRLTVL.

This clonotype was seen a few times. V gene TRBV6-5 combines with J gene TRBJ2-5; TRBD2 is a possible D gene (5 bases). Trimming left V 5 bases short and J 4 bases short, with 23 bases between. Germline lookup yields CDR1 MNHEY and CDR2 SVGAGI. The CDR3 totals 17 residues. CDR3: CASSPFLSEEVGETQYF. The CDR3 bases are TGTGCCAGCAGTCCCTTCCTTAGCGAGGAGGTGGGAGAGACCCAGTACTTC.